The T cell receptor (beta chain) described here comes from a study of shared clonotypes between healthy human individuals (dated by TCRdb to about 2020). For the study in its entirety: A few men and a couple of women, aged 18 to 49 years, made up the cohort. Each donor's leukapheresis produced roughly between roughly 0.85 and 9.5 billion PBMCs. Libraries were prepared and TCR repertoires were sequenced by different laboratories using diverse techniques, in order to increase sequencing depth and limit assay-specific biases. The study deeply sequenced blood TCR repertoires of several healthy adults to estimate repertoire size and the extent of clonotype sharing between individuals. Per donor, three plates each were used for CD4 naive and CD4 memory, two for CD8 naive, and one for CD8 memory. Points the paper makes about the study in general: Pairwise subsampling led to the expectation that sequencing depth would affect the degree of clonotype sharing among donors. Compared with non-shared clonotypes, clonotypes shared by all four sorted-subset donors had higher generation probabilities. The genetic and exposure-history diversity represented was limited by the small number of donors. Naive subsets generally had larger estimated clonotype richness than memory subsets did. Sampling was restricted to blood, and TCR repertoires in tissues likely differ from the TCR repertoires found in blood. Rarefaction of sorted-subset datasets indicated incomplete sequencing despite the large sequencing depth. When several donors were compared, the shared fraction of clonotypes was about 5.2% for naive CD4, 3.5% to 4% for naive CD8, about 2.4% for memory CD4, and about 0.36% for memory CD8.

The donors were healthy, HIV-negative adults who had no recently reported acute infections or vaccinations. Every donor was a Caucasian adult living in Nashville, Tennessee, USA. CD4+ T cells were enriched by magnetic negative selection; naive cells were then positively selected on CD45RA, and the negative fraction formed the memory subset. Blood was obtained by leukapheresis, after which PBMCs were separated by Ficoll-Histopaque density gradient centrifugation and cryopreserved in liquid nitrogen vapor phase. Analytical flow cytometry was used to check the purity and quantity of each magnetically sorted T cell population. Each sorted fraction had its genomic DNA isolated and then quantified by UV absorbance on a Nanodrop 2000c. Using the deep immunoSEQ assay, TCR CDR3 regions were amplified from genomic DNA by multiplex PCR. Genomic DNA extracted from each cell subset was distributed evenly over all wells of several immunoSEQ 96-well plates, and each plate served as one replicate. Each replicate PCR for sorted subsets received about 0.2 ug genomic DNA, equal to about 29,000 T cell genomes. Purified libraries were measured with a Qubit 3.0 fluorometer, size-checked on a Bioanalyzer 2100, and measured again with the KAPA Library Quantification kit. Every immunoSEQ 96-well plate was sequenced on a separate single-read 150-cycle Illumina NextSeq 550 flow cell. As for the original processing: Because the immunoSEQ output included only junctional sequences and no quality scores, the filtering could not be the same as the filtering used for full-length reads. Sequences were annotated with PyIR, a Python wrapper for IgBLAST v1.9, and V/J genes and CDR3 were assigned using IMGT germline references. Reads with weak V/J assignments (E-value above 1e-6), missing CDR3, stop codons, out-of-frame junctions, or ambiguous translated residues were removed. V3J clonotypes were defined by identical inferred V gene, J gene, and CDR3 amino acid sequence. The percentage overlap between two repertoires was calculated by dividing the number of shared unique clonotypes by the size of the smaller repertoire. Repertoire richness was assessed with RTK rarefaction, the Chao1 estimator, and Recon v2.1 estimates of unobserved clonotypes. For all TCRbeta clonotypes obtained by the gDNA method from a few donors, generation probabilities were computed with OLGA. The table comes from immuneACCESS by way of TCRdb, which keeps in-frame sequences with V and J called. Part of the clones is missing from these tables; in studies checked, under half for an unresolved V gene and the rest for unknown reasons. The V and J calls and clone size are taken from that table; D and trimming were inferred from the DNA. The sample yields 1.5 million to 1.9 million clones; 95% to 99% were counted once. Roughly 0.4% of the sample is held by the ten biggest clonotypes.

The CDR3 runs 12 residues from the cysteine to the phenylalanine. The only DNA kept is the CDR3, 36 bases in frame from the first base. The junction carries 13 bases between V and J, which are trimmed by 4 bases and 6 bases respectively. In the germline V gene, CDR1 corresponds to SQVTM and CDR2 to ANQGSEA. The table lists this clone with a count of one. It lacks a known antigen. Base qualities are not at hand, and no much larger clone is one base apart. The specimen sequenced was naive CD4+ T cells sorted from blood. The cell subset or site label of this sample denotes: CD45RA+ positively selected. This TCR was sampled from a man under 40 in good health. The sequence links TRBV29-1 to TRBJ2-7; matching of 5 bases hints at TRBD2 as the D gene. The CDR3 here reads CSVGPLASEQYF. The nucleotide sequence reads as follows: TGCAGCGTTGGCCCCCTAGCCAGCGAGCAGTACTTC.